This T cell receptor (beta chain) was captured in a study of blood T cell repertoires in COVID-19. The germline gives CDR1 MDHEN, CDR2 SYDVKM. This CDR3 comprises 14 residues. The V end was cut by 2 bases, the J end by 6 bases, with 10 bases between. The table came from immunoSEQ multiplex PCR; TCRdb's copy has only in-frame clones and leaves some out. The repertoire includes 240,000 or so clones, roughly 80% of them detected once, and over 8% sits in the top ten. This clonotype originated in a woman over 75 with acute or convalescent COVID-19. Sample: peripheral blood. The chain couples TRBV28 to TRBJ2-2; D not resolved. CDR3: CASSLGVGSGELFF. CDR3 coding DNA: TGTGCCAGCAGTTTAGGAGTAGGATCCGGGGAGCTGTTTTTT.